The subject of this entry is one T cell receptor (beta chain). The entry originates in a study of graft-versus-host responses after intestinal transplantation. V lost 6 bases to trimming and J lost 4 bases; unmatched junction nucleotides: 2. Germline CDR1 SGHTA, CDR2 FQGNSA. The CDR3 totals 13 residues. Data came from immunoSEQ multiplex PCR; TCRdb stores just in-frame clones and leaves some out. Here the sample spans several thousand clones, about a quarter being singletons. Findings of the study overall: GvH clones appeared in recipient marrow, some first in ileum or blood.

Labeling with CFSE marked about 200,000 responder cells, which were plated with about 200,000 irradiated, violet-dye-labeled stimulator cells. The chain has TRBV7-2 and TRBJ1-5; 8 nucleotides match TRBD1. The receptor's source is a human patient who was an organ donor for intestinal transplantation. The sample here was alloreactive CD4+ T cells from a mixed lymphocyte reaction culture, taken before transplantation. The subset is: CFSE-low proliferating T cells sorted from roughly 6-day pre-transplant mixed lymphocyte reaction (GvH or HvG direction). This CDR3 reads CASSWDRNQPQHF. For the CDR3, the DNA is TGTGCCAGCAGTTGGGACAGGAATCAGCCCCAGCATTTT.